One sample yielded the 29 T cell receptor beta chains listed below, sequenced in a study of T cell clones after liver transplantation (dated by TCRdb to about 2019). The library was produced with the immunoSEQ multiplex PCR assay. The table was pulled from immuneACCESS by TCRdb, which kept in-frame rearrangements only. Such tables lose some clones; where checked, under half of the loss comes from unresolved V genes, and the rest has no known cause. This sample is represented by over 100,000 clones; more than 75% of them were singletons. The top ten constitute 0.99% of the sample. In the paper's terms, the time point label means: pre-transplant. The sample in question was CD4+ T cells from blood, obtained before liver transplant. Every receptor here comes from a human donor who received a liver transplant.

This clone was found a few times. The chain is built from TRBV14 and TRBJ2-3; D gene unclear. From germline, CDR1 is SGHDN and CDR2 FVKESK. This CDR3 has 19 amino acids. V lost 3 bases and J 3 bases, leaving 25 bases between the germline ends. This CDR3 reads CASSQAWAREDGRTDTQYF. The CDR3, as DNA: TGTGCCAGCAGCCAGGCGTGGGCAAGAGAGGACGGCCGGACAGATACGCAGTATTTT.

The V gene is TRBV5-1, the J gene TRBJ2-7, with 8 bases lining up with TRBD2. The germline V gene has CDR1 SGHRS and CDR2 YFSETQ. J gave up 5 bases and V 6 bases, and 7 bases lay outside the gene matches. The CDR3 covers 13 residues. The CDR3 DNA is TGCGCCAGCAACCTGGCGGGGGGCCACGAGCAGTACTTC. Protein: CASNLAGGHEQYF.

This sequence joins TRBV5-6 and TRBJ1-4, with D unclear. The CDR3 is 13 residues long. The germline CDR1 and CDR2 sequences are SGHDT and YYEEEE. V was shortened by 2 bases and J by 5 bases, with 7 bases between the two germline ends. CDR3 DNA sequence: TGTGCCAGCAGCTTTCCACCGAATGAAAAACTGTTTTTT. It translates to CASSFPPNEKLFF.

The chain employs TRBV4-3 and TRBJ1-2; TRBD1 aligns across 10 bases. The CDR3 totals 16 residues. The germline gives CDR1 LGHNA, CDR2 YSLEER. V trimming: 1 base; J trimming: 4 bases; junction bases outside the gene matches: 6. CDR3 sequence: CASSQAGTGESYGYTF. The CDR3 DNA sequence: TGCGCCAGCAGCCAAGCCGGGACAGGGGAGAGCTATGGCTACACCTTC.

The chain joins TRBV4-3 to TRBJ2-2; 12 bases match TRBD2. Germline-derived CDR1 and CDR2 are LGHNA and YSLEER. There are 18 residues in the CDR3. Trimming removed 1 base from V and 1 base from J; junction bases left unmatched: 4. This CDR3 reads CASSQALGLAGNTGELFF. The CDR3 nucleotides are TGCGCCAGCAGCCAAGCCCTGGGACTAGCGGGGAACACCGGGGAGCTGTTTTTT.

The V gene is TRBV19, the J gene TRBJ2-1, with 7 bases matching TRBD1. After removal of 10 bases from V and 6 bases from J, the junction contained 9 bases not matched to a gene. The germline gives CDR1 LNHDA, CDR2 SQIVND (reference sequence). This CDR3 region has 13 residues. CDR3 bases: TGTGCCATCGGACAGGTCCCCCTCAATGAGCAGTTCTTC. It is translated as CAIGQVPLNEQFF.

The chain joins TRBV15 to TRBJ1-1; no definite D call. From germline, CDR1 is LNHNV and CDR2 YYDKDF (reference sequence). V lost 0 bases and J 1 base, leaving 12 bases between the germline ends. The CDR3 length is 16 residues. The CDR3 sequence: CATSRDLALSNTEAFF. As DNA, the CDR3 is TGTGCCACCAGCAGAGATCTAGCACTTTCGAACACTGAAGCTTTCTTT.

J is TRBJ1-3 and V is TRBV6-1; TRBD1 matches at 8 bases. Losses at the gene ends were 11 bases for V and 6 bases for J; bases not matched to a gene: 9. The CDR3 contains 13 residues. In germline, CDR1 is MNHNS, CDR2 SASEGT. CDR3 DNA: TGTGCCGCTAGGGGACAGGTGGTAAACACCATATATTTT. Translation gives CAARGQVVNTIYF.

The chain has TRBV6-1 and TRBJ1-3, with a possible D match to TRBD1 (6 bases). The V and J ends lost 6 bases and 2 bases respectively, with 14 bases between them. This CDR3 contains 15 residues. The germline V gene encodes CDR1 MNHNS and CDR2 SASEGT. In DNA form, the CDR3 reads TGTGCCAGCAGGAGATGGAGGGGGGCTGGAAACACCATATATTTT. This gives the protein CASRRWRGAGNTIYF.

The table lists this clone with a count of one. CDR3 in amino acids: CASSEGLRGNQPQHF. Written as DNA, the CDR3 is TGTGCCAGCAGTGAGGGGTTGAGGGGGAATCAGCCCCAGCATTTT. V is TRBV2 and J is TRBJ1-5; D is possibly TRBD1 (6 bases). The V and J ends lost 3 bases and 4 bases respectively, with 13 bases between them. From germline, CDR1 is SNHLY and CDR2 FYNNEI. The CDR3 is 15 residues long. The whole variable domain, filled in from reference TRBV2 and TRBJ1-5, reads EPEVTQTPSHQVTQMGQEVILRCVPISNHLYFYWYRQILGQKVEFLVSFYNNEISEKSEIFDDQFSVERPDGSNFTLKIRSTKLEDSAMYFCASSEGLRGNQPQHFGDGTRLSIL.

V and J are TRBV11-3 and TRBJ2-1; D is uncertain. Germline CDR1 is SGHNT and CDR2 is YENEEA. The V end lost 2 bases, the J end lost 10 bases, and 12 bases lay between the germline ends. This CDR3 has 13 amino acids. This chain's CDR3 is CASSLTAAMEQFF. The DNA for the CDR3 is TGTGCCAGCAGCTTAACGGCGGCGATGGAGCAGTTCTTC.

This chain connects TRBV6-6 to TRBJ1-6, with 8 bases identical to TRBD1. V was pared by 2 bases and J by 7 bases, with 7 bases of the junction left unmatched. Germline CDR1 MNHNY, CDR2 SVGAGI (reference sequence). This CDR3 has 16 amino acids. CDR3 region: CASSYPTGARNSPLHF. CDR3 DNA: TGTGCCAGCAGTTACCCGACAGGGGCGAGGAATTCACCCCTCCACTTT.

The V and J genes are TRBV10-3 and TRBJ2-7; D is perhaps TRBD2 (5 bases). CDR3 length: 15 amino acids. CDR1 and CDR2 (germline): ENHRY, SYGVKD. V lost 0 bases and J 2 bases, leaving 11 bases between the germline ends. The CDR3 DNA reads as TGTGCCATCAGTGAGTCCGGGGAACTGACCTACGAGCAGTACTTC. Translation: CAISESGELTYEQYF.

This clone has just a few counts. This chain links TRBV27 with TRBJ1-6; tentative D call: TRBD1 (6 bases). The CDR3 has 16 amino acids. CDR1 MNHEY and CDR2 SMNVEV come from the germline V gene (reference sequence). Trimming cost V 5 bases and J 9 bases, with 20 bases left between them. CDR3 region: CASSRGYEIQGSPLHF. The CDR3 nucleotides read TGTGCCAGCAGTAGAGGGTACGAGATACAGGGTTCACCCCTCCACTTT.

This clone was counted a single time. J is TRBJ1-1 and V is TRBV2; D not resolved. V gave up 8 bases and J gave up 0 bases, with 13 bases separating them. The CDR3 consists of 14 residues. Per germline, CDR1 SNHLY and CDR2 FYNNEI. CDR3 coding DNA: TGTGCCAGCGGCCCCTTGACGGTGAACACTGAAGCTTTCTTT. Protein sequence: CASGPLTVNTEAFF.

CDR3 in amino acids: CASSGFQGAGEKLFF. The CDR3 DNA reads as TGTGCCAGCAGTGGATTCCAGGGGGCGGGTGAAAAACTGTTTTTT. The rearrangement joins TRBV6-1 to TRBJ1-4; 8 bases align to TRBD1. V dropped 4 bases and J dropped 7; count of bases not matched to a gene: 8. The CDR3 has 15 residues. Germline V CDR1 and CDR2: MNHNS, SASEGT.

The CDR3 spells CASSIPQSLNTEAFF. The DNA for the CDR3 is TGTGCCAGTAGTATCCCCCAGTCGTTGAACACTGAAGCTTTCTTT. The V call is TRBV19, the J call TRBJ1-1; D uncertain. Germline CDR1 LNHDA, CDR2 SQIVND (reference sequence). The CDR3 extends over 15 amino acids. The V end lost 3 bases, the J end lost 0 bases, and 11 bases lay between the germline ends.

In this sample, this clone turned up once. This chain uses TRBV18 with TRBJ2-1; TRBD2 matches 9 bases. Germline V CDR1 and CDR2: KGHSH, LQKENI. V trimming: 3 bases; J trimming: 8 bases; junction bases outside the gene matches: 8. The CDR3 sequence is 15 residues long. The CDR3 DNA reads TGTGCCAGCTCACCCCCTAGCGGGACCGGCGATGAGCAGTTCTTC. It specifies CASSPPSGTGDEQFF.

This clone was recorded a few times. The gene calls are TRBV5-1 and TRBJ2-3; D remains unclear. Germline V gives CDR1 SGHRS, CDR2 YFSETQ. CDR3 size: 19 residues. V lost 3 bases to trimming and J lost 6 bases, with 29 bases between them. The CDR3 nucleotides are TGCGCCAGCAGCTATGCCTGGCTAGGTAGGAGCCCACAAGTGGATACGCAGTATTTT. It encodes CASSYAWLGRSPQVDTQYF.

V usage is TRBV7-9 and J usage is TRBJ1-5; no clear D gene. V lost 0 bases and J 4 bases, leaving 7 bases between the germline ends. Germline V gene lookup returns CDR1 SEHNR and CDR2 FQNEAQ (reference sequence). This CDR3 has 14 amino acids. In DNA form, the CDR3 reads TGTGCCAGCAGCTTAGCGGGCAAAAATCAGCCCCAGCATTTT. It encodes CASSLAGKNQPQHF.

The CDR3: CASSWGLQETQYF. DNA for the CDR3: TGTGCCAGCAGCTGGGGACTCCAAGAGACCCAGTACTTC. The V and J genes are TRBV7-2 and TRBJ2-5; weak D call: TRBD2 (6 bases). The CDR3 has 13 amino acids. Trimming stripped 4 bases from V and 1 base from J, with 7 bases between. The V gene's germline CDR1 is SGHTA and CDR2 FQGNSA.

Turning to this clone: A read error may be the cause here, since a much bigger clone is one base away. The chain couples TRBV7-2 to TRBJ2-7; D is uncertain. This CDR3 has 11 amino acids. The V end lost 3 bases, the J end lost 0 bases, and 0 bases lay between the germline ends. Germline CDR1 and CDR2: SGHTA and FQGNSA. The DNA for the CDR3 is TGTGCCAGCAGCTTCTCCTACGAGCAGTACTTC. Its translation: CASSFSYEQYF. Using reference TRBV7-2 and TRBJ2-7 for the parts outside the CDR3, the full variable domain is GAGVSQSPSNKVTEKGKDVELRCDPISGHTALYWYRQSLGQGLEFLIYFQGNSAPDKSGLPSDRFSAERTGGSVSTLTIQRTQQEDSAVYLCASSFSYEQYFGPGTRLTVT.

The CDR3 here is CASSETTSPGELFF. The CDR3 bases are TGTGCCAGCAGTGAAACAACCTCTCCCGGGGAGCTGTTTTTT. V and J are TRBV2 and TRBJ2-2; D not certain. The CDR3 consists of 14 residues. Germline V lookup: CDR1 SNHLY, CDR2 FYNNEI. Between the trimmed V and J ends, which lost 2 bases and 6 bases, there was a span of 10 bases.

This chain uses TRBV7-3 with TRBJ1-1; possible D gene TRBD1, 6 bases. Deletions cut 5 bases from V and 6 bases from J, with 19 bases between. CDR1 and CDR2 (germline): SGHTA, FQGTGA. CDR3 length: 15 amino acids. DNA of the CDR3: TGTGCCAGCAGCCCGGGACACTCCAAAGGAGCTGAAGCTTTCTTT. Its protein is CASSPGHSKGAEAFF.

The chain employs TRBV7-9 and TRBJ2-4; D is perhaps TRBD2 (6 bases). This CDR3 region has 14 residues. Trimming left V 5 bases short and J 8 bases short, with 16 bases between. CDR1 and CDR2 (germline): SEHNR, FQNEAQ (reference sequence). CDR3 DNA: TGTGCCAGCAGCATTACGGAGGGTGGGGACATTCAGTACTTC. This sequence encodes CASSITEGGDIQYF. The complete variable domain, with remaining parts taken from reference TRBV7-9 and TRBJ2-4, reads DTGVSQNPRHKITKRGQNVTFRCDPISEHNRLYWYRQTLGQGPEFLTYFQNEAQLEKSRLLSDRFSAERPKGSFSTLEIQRTEQGDSAMYLCASSITEGGDIQYFGAGTRLSVL.

The chain is built from TRBV28 and TRBJ1-6; possibly TRBD1 for D (5 bases). Trimming took off 5 bases at V and 10 bases at J, with 12 bases between the two ends. The CDR3 extends over 13 amino acids. CDR1 MDHEN and CDR2 SYDVKM come from the germline V gene. CDR3 loop: CASSPPGVSPLHF. CDR3 nucleotide sequence: TGTGCCAGCAGTCCGCCGGGGGTCTCACCCCTCCACTTT.

This clone came up a few times. The chain has TRBV4-2 and TRBJ2-2; 12 bases map to TRBD2. CDR1 is LGHNA and CDR2 is YNFKEQ in the germline V gene. This CDR3 has 16 amino acids. V shed 4 bases and J 5 bases; nucleotides not matched to a gene: 5. The CDR3 sequence: CASSPSGGALTGELFF. CDR3 DNA: TGTGCCAGCAGCCCTAGCGGGGGGGCTTTAACCGGGGAGCTGTTTTTT.

This chain connects TRBV7-8 to TRBJ1-5; the D gene is possibly TRBD1 (6 bases). V was trimmed by 1 base and J by 2 bases, leaving 12 bases between them. This CDR3 spans 16 amino acids. CDR1 and CDR2 (germline): SGHVS, FQNEAQ. This chain's CDR3 is CASSLVPRGGNQPQHF. DNA for the CDR3: TGTGCCAGCAGCTTAGTACCCAGGGGAGGCAATCAGCCCCAGCATTTT.

The J gene is TRBJ1-2, the V gene TRBV25-1; D unresolved. The CDR3 length is 12 residues. CDR1 and CDR2 (germline): MGHDK, SYGVNS. Trimming removed 2 bases from V and 8 bases from J, with 9 bases in between. CDR3 coding DNA: TGTGCCAGCAGTGAACAGACGGGGGGCTACACCTTC. The encoded protein is CASSEQTGGYTF.